These 6 T cell receptor beta chains were sequenced from one sample in a study of blood T cells in healthy people across ages (dated by TCRdb to between 2014 and 2016). Libraries were made using 5' RACE. Sequenced using an Illumina HiSeq 2500. A second PCR of about 6 to 12 cycles was run with a J-beta primer mix and a sample-barcoded 5' primer. The public reads were quality trimmed at Q25 with fastp and then assembled into clones with MiXCR by TCRdb, keeping productive beta chains. Records with the same CDR3 protein are collapsed into one entry carrying the most frequent genes and DNA. This sample comprises under 800,000 distinct CDR3 sequences, roughly 44% of them detected only once. Clones ranked in the top ten supply approximately 22% of the sample. Sequencing was performed on blood. Receptor source: a woman aged 60-70 years in good health.

The chain combines TRBV7-8 with TRBJ2-3, with no clear D. The V gene lost 1 base and the J gene lost 0 bases, with 17 bases spanning the gap. Germline CDR1 SGHVS, CDR2 FQNEAQ. The CDR3 extends over 18 amino acids. The CDR3 loop is CASSLVGLLGSSTDTQYF. CDR3 bases: TGTGCCAGCAGCTTAGTAGGTTTGCTAGGATCTAGCACAGATACGCAGTATTTT.

The chain carries TRBV6-2 or TRBV6-3 and TRBJ2-3; D may be TRBD1 or TRBD2 (5 bases each). Trimming shortened V by 1 base and J by 0 bases, and 17 bases separated the two germline ends. This CDR3 has 18 residues. CDR1 is MNHEY, CDR2 SVGEGT, per germline. DNA for the CDR3: TGTGCCAGCAGTTACTTTGATTACGGGACCCTGAGCACAGATACGCAGTATTTT. This encodes CASSYFDYGTLSTDTQYF.

The chain has TRBV20-1 and TRBJ1-2; D gene ambiguous. This CDR3 is 14 amino acids long. Germline assignment: CDR1 DFQATT and CDR2 SNEGSKA (reference sequence). The V and J ends lost 0 bases and 8 bases respectively, with 16 bases between them. The CDR3 DNA follows: TGCAGTGCTAGAGATCAGCGAGGAGTGTCCGGCTACACCTTC. This sequence encodes CSARDQRGVSGYTF.

V and J are TRBV2 and TRBJ2-3; 10 bases are shared with TRBD1. The CDR3 runs to 16 residues. In germline, CDR1 is SNHLY, CDR2 FYNNEI. Trimming took 3 bases from V and 1 from J; bases not matched to a gene: 4. CDR3 in amino acids: CASSDRTGGGTDTQYF. CDR3 DNA: TGTGCCAGCAGTGACCGGACAGGGGGAGGCACAGATACGCAGTATTTT.

The rearrangement links TRBV5-1 to TRBJ1-6; 7 nucleotides agree with TRBD1. CDR3 length: 15 residues. V trimming: 4 bases; J trimming: 8 bases; junction bases outside the gene matches: 9. Germline CDR1 reads SGHRS; CDR2 reads YFSETQ. Written as DNA, the CDR3 is TGCGCCAGCAGCCAGGACGGGACAGTTTATTCACCCCTCCACTTT. It translates to CASSQDGTVYSPLHF.

The CDR3 DNA sequence: TGCAGTGCTAGACGTAGCGGGGGGGCCAGCGAGCAGTTCTTC. Protein product: CSARRSGGASEQFF. The chain combines TRBV20-1 with TRBJ2-1, with TRBD2 matching 11 bases. CDR1 is DFQATT, CDR2 SNEGSKA, per germline (reference sequence). The J segment lost 10 bases and the V segment lost 2 bases, leaving 7 bases of the junction unmatched. The CDR3 is made up of 14 amino acids.